The 29 T cell receptor beta chains below were found in one sample sequenced in a study of T cell changes during pregnancy in multiple sclerosis. Clones were sequenced by immunoSEQ multiplex PCR, and TCRdb holds only the in-frame ones, with some missing. Of approximately 70,000 clones listed, around 91% are singletons. The sequences come from peripheral blood, collected in the third trimester of pregnancy. These receptors originate from a female donor in good health, enrolled as a control in a pregnancy study.

The rearrangement joins TRBV12-5 to TRBJ1-3; 7 bases match TRBD1. V trimming: 0 bases; J trimming: 1 base; junction bases outside the gene matches: 3. The CDR3 has 16 amino acids. CDR1 and CDR2 (germline): LGHNT, FRNRAP. The CDR3 loop is CASGLVGGASGNTIYF. Written as DNA, the CDR3 is TGTGCTAGTGGTTTGGTAGGGGGCGCATCTGGAAACACCATATATTTT.

The chain employs TRBV7-2 and TRBJ2-7; D call uncertain. Trimming removed 3 bases at V and 1 base at J, with 4 bases between. The CDR3 sequence is 12 residues long. Germline V lookup: CDR1 SGHTA, CDR2 FQGNSA. The CDR3 sequence is CASSFPSYEQYF. The CDR3 DNA is TGTGCCAGCAGCTTCCCGTCCTACGAGCAGTACTTC. The full variable domain, with the rest looked up from reference TRBV7-2 and TRBJ2-7, is GAGVSQSPSNKVTEKGKDVELRCDPISGHTALYWYRQSLGQGLEFLIYFQGNSAPDKSGLPSDRFSAERTGGSVSTLTIQRTQQEDSAVYLCASSFPSYEQYFGPGTRLTVT.

The gene calls are TRBV20-1 and TRBJ1-2; D unclear. Germline CDR1 is DFQATT and CDR2 is SNEGSKA (reference sequence). This CDR3 is 11 amino acids long. V was shortened by 2 bases and J by 11 bases, with 12 bases between the two germline ends. As DNA, the CDR3 is TGCAGTGCTAGACAGGAGGTGGGATACACCTTC. It encodes CSARQEVGYTF.

This clone was detected once. V is TRBV2 and J is TRBJ2-7, with D uncertain. The CDR3 has 11 amino acids. Germline V gene lookup returns CDR1 SNHLY and CDR2 FYNNEI. V was cut by 3 bases and J by 4 bases, with 4 bases left in between. CDR3 region: CASSEAYEQYF. For the CDR3, the DNA is TGTGCCAGCAGTGAGGCATACGAGCAGTACTTC. The full variable domain, completed using reference TRBV2 and TRBJ2-7, is EPEVTQTPSHQVTQMGQEVILRCVPISNHLYFYWYRQILGQKVEFLVSFYNNEISEKSEIFDDQFSVERPDGSNFTLKIRSTKLEDSAMYFCASSEAYEQYFGPGTRLTVT.

The gene calls are TRBV27 and TRBJ2-5, with D possibly TRBD1 on 6 matching bases. The last part of the DNA fits TRBJ2-7 better; the J call may be wrong. The CDR3 runs 14 residues. Germline assignment: CDR1 MNHEY and CDR2 SMNVEV (reference sequence). CDR3 loop: CASSPTTGTYEQYF. DNA for the CDR3: TGTGCCAGCAGTCCAACGACAGGAACTTACGAGCAGTACTTC.

The chain is built from TRBV30 and TRBJ2-1, with 10 nucleotides matching TRBD2. V was clipped by 2 bases and J by 7 bases; unmatched bases: 2. The V gene's germline CDR1 is GTSNPN and CDR2 SVGIG (reference sequence). The CDR3 runs to 13 residues. The CDR3 sequence: CAWSKREGNEQFF. As DNA, the CDR3 is TGTGCCTGGAGTAAGCGGGAGGGGAATGAGCAGTTCTTC.

CDR3: CASSVEQGMNEQYF. The CDR3 nucleotides are TGTGCCAGCAGCGTAGAACAGGGGATGAACGAGCAGTACTTC. The chain employs TRBV9 and TRBJ2-7, with 7 bases that match TRBD1. The CDR3 spans 14 residues. V was pared by 0 bases and J by 5 bases, with 5 bases of the junction left unmatched. The germline gives CDR1 SGDLS, CDR2 YYNGEE.

This clone was counted only a few times. This sequence joins TRBV7-9 and TRBJ2-2, with 13 nucleotides matching TRBD2. The V and J ends lost 7 bases and 4 bases, in that order; junction bases with no gene match: 12. CDR3 length equals 18 residues. The germline CDR1 and CDR2 sequences are SEHNR and FQNEAQ (reference sequence). CDR3 coding DNA: TGTGCCAGCAACAGACTAGCGGGAGGACCCATACCCACCGGGGAGCTGTTTTTT. Translating gives CASNRLAGGPIPTGELFF.

J is TRBJ2-1 and V is TRBV5-1, with D perhaps matching TRBD2 (6 bases). Germline CDR1 reads SGHRS; CDR2 reads YFSETQ. Deletions cut 4 bases from V and 8 bases from J, with 19 bases between. This CDR3 has 15 amino acids. CDR3 sequence: CASSPGRLVVDEQFF. The CDR3 DNA follows: TGCGCCAGCAGCCCAGGCAGACTAGTAGTGGATGAGCAGTTCTTC.

This chain links TRBV18 with TRBJ2-7; TRBD2 aligns across 10 bases. This CDR3 spans 15 amino acids. The germline gives CDR1 KGHSH, CDR2 LQKENI. Unmatched junction bases numbered 6, after V lost 3 bases and J lost 4 bases. The CDR3 spells CASSPIASGGYEQYF. The CDR3, as DNA: TGTGCCAGCTCACCCATTGCTAGCGGGGGATACGAGCAGTACTTC.

CDR3 amino acids: CASTQGSGTGELFF. The CDR3 DNA is TGTGCCAGCACCCAGGGCTCGGGCACCGGGGAGCTGTTTTTT. This sequence joins TRBV6-4 and TRBJ2-2, with D perhaps TRBD1 (5 bases). Germline V CDR1 and CDR2: MRHNA, SNTAGT. The V gene lost 7 bases and the J gene lost 4 bases, with 13 bases spanning the gap. CDR3 length equals 14 residues.

This chain links TRBV6-1 with TRBJ1-5; 8 bases are shared with TRBD1. The length of the CDR3 is 14 residues. CDR1 and CDR2 (germline): MNHNS, SASEGT. The V gene end was trimmed by 6 bases and the J gene end by 5 bases; junction bases not matched to a gene: 6. The CDR3 nucleotides are TGTGCCAGCAGGTTTGGGACAGGACATCAGCCCCAGCATTTT. This sequence encodes CASRFGTGHQPQHF.

This chain joins TRBV10-3 and TRBJ2-7, with 16 bases aligning to TRBD2. Germline CDR1 reads ENHRY; CDR2 reads SYGVKD. This CDR3 is 17 amino acids long. V dropped 11 bases and J dropped 6; count of bases not matched to a gene: 16. In nucleotides, the CDR3 is TGTGCCCTAACCGCCGGGACTAGCGGGAGGGCCAGGGGCGAGCAGTACTTC. Translating it yields CALTAGTSGRARGEQYF.

The V call is TRBV18, the J call TRBJ2-1; 13 bases align to TRBD2. The CDR3 spans 18 residues. V lost 0 bases, J lost 5 bases, and 7 bases stayed unmatched. Per the germline V gene, CDR1 is KGHSH and CDR2 is LQKENI. CDR3 amino acids: CASSPPGGLAGTNNEQFF. The CDR3 DNA reads as TGTGCCAGCTCACCACCGGGGGGACTAGCGGGAACTAACAATGAGCAGTTCTTC.

Concerning this clone itself: Germline is not matched at one junction end, which may reflect a read error. The gene calls are TRBV15 and TRBJ1-2; D call uncertain. The CDR3 is made up of 15 amino acids. Per the germline V gene, CDR1 is LNHNV and CDR2 is YYDKDF (reference sequence). The CDR3 DNA sequence: TGTGCCACCAGCAGAGATCGGGTACTTCTCGATGGTTACACCTTC. Encoded protein: CATSRDRVLLDGYTF.

This sequence joins TRBV19 and TRBJ2-6; D remains ambiguous. Trimming cost V 7 bases and J 3 bases, with 10 bases left between them. This CDR3 has 14 amino acids. Germline CDR1 and CDR2: LNHDA and SQIVND (reference sequence). The chain's CDR3 is CASTRTGGANVLTF. CDR3 DNA sequence: TGTGCCAGTACCCGCACTGGTGGGGCCAACGTCCTGACTTTC.

This chain connects TRBV7-8 to TRBJ2-7; the match to TRBD1 covers 10 bases. The CDR3 extends over 16 amino acids. Germline V lookup: CDR1 SGHVS, CDR2 FQNEAQ. J gave up 6 bases and V 2 bases, and 10 bases lay outside the gene matches. The CDR3 coding sequence is TGTGCCAGCAGCTTATCCTCGGGACAGGGGAACTCCGAGCAGTACTTC. As protein: CASSLSSGQGNSEQYF.

The rearrangement uses TRBV9 and TRBJ1-1, with D perhaps TRBD1 (5 bases). V gave up 4 bases and J gave up 7 bases, with 8 bases separating them. The germline gives CDR1 SGDLS, CDR2 YYNGEE. There are 11 residues in the CDR3. The CDR3 sequence: CASSPQGEAFF. The CDR3 DNA sequence: TGTGCCAGCAGCCCCCAGGGTGAAGCTTTCTTT. The full variable domain, in which reference TRBV9 and TRBJ1-1 provide the parts outside the CDR3, is DSGVTQTPKHLITATGQRVTLRCSPRSGDLSVYWYQQSLDQGLQFLIQYYNGEERAKGNILERFSAQQFPDLHSELNLSSLELGDSALYFCASSPQGEAFFGQGTRLTVV.

V and J are TRBV5-4 and TRBJ2-1; possible D gene TRBD1, 6 bases. In germline, CDR1 is SGHNT, CDR2 YYREEE (reference sequence). Trimming pared 3 bases from V and 4 bases from J, leaving 11 bases between. The CDR3 length is 14 residues. The CDR3 is CASSSSDRYNEQFF. CDR3 DNA sequence: TGTGCCAGCAGCTCCTCGGACAGATACAATGAGCAGTTCTTC.

V gene TRBV7-9 combines with J gene TRBJ2-5, with no clear D. Trimming cost V 0 bases and J 1 base, with 9 bases left between them. Germline lookup yields CDR1 SEHNR and CDR2 FQNEAQ (reference sequence). The CDR3 length is 15 residues. CDR3: CASSLARNIQETQYF. The CDR3 bases are TGTGCCAGCAGCTTAGCGAGGAACATCCAAGAGACCCAGTACTTC.

The rearrangement uses TRBV19 and TRBJ1-1, with TRBD1 identical over 7 bases. V trimming: 2 bases; J trimming: 1 base; junction bases outside the gene matches: 1. Germline lookup yields CDR1 LNHDA and CDR2 SQIVND (reference sequence). This CDR3 contains 14 residues. In DNA form, the CDR3 reads TGTGCCAGTAGTATAAAGGGGGCGAACACTGAAGCTTTCTTT. It is translated as CASSIKGANTEAFF.

The chain is built from TRBV6-5 and TRBJ2-7; the match to TRBD1 covers 8 bases. V shed 5 bases, J shed 3 bases, and the junction held 9 bases outside the gene matches. The CDR3 length is 15 residues. Per the germline V gene, CDR1 is MNHEY and CDR2 is SVGAGI. CDR3 DNA: TGTGCCAGCAGTCCGGACAGGGTAAGTGTCTACGAGCAGTACTTC. Translating it yields CASSPDRVSVYEQYF.

This clone showed up just once. The J gene is TRBJ2-5, the V gene TRBV25-1; TRBD2 matches at 12 bases. The junction had 3 bases not matched to a gene; V was cut back by 3 bases and J by 7 bases. CDR1 and CDR2 (germline): MGHDK, SYGVNS. The CDR3 has 14 residues. The CDR3: CASSDLAGGPTQYF. The DNA for the CDR3 is TGTGCCAGCAGTGACCTAGCGGGGGGGCCGACCCAGTACTTC.

CDR3 bases: TGCGCCAGCAGCTCCTTACAGGGGGCTACCTACGAGCAGTACTTC. Protein: CASSSLQGATYEQYF. The V call is TRBV5-1, the J call TRBJ2-7; 9 bases match TRBD1. The CDR3 is made up of 15 amino acids. Losses at the gene ends were 3 bases for V and 2 bases for J; bases not matched to a gene: 6. The V gene's germline CDR1 is SGHRS and CDR2 YFSETQ.

The chain uses TRBV5-4 and TRBJ2-2, with a tentative D call TRBD2 (7 bases). Trimming took off 0 bases at V and 0 bases at J, with 9 bases between the two ends. This CDR3 spans 16 amino acids. The germline V gene encodes CDR1 SGHNT and CDR2 YYREEE (reference sequence). The CDR3 here is CASSLEGGANTGELFF. In DNA, the CDR3 is TGTGCCAGCAGCTTGGAGGGGGGGGCGAACACCGGGGAGCTGTTTTTT. Looking up the rest from reference TRBV5-4 and TRBJ2-2 gives the full variable domain: ETGVTQSPTHLIKTRGQQVTLRCSSQSGHNTVSWYQQALGQGPQFIFQYYREEENGRGNFPPRFSGLQFPNYSSELNVNALELDDSALYLCASSLEGGANTGELFFGEGSRLTVL.

The rearrangement joins TRBV6-5 to TRBJ2-5; D is uncertain. Germline V gives CDR1 MNHEY, CDR2 SVGAGI. There are 14 residues in the CDR3. With 0 bases removed from V and 5 bases from J, the gap between germline ends came to 10 bases. CDR3 DNA sequence: TGTGCCAGCAGTTACTCGCAACAACCGGAGACCCAGTACTTC. Protein: CASSYSQQPETQYF.

The V and J genes are TRBV28 and TRBJ2-3, with 8 bases lining up with TRBD2. Germline values: CDR1 MDHEN, CDR2 SYDVKM. With V trimmed by 2 bases and J by 0 bases, 7 bases remained unmatched. The CDR3 has 17 amino acids. The CDR3 DNA reads TGTGCCAGCAGTTTAGGGGCGCGGGGGGTTAGCACAGATACGCAGTATTTT. Translating gives CASSLGARGVSTDTQYF.

The gene calls are TRBV4-2 and TRBJ2-1, with 7 bases matching TRBD1. This CDR3 comprises 15 residues. Germline trimming cut 8 bases from V and 5 bases from J; bases unmatched to any gene: 12. Germline CDR1 is LGHNA and CDR2 is YNFKEQ. CDR3 region: CASSHQEGANNEQFF. The CDR3 nucleotides read TGTGCCAGCTCTCATCAAGAGGGGGCTAACAATGAGCAGTTCTTC.

V is TRBV19 and J is TRBJ1-4, with D uncertain. CDR1 is LNHDA and CDR2 is SQIVND in the germline V gene (reference sequence). CDR3 size: 13 residues. V shed 6 bases and J shed 8 bases, with 13 bases lying between them. This chain's CDR3 is CASRYGGVEKLFF. In DNA, the CDR3 is TGTGCCAGTAGGTACGGCGGGGTCGAAAAACTGTTTTTT.